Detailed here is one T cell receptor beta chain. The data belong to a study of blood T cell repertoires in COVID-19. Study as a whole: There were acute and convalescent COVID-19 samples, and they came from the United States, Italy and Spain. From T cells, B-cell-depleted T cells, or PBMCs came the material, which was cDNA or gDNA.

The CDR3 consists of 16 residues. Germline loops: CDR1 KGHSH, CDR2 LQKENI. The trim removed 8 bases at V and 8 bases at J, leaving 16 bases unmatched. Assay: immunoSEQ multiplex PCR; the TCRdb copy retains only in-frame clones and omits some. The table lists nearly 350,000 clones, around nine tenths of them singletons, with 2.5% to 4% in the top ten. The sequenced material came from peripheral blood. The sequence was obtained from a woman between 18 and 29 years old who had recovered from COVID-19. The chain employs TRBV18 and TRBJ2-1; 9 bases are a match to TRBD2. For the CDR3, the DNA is TGTGCCAGCCATCCGGGACTAGCAGCGGGCTTAGATGAGCAGTTCTTC. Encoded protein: CASHPGLAAGLDEQFF.